Listed below are T cell receptor beta chains from one sample, sequenced in a study of blood T cell repertoires in COVID-19. Assay used: immunoSEQ multiplex PCR; TCRdb lists only in-frame clones, some missing. The table records roughly 150,000 clones, more than 75% of them present only once. Sequenced material: peripheral blood. Every receptor here comes from a man in his sixties with acute or convalescent COVID-19. Both conserved end residues are part of each CDR3. Fields, in order: V gene, CDR3 protein.

>TRBV6-1
CASSEEVSGRSSYEQYF
>TRBV15
CATSRGAFEKLFF
>TRBV13
CASSSSTGTFYGYTF
>TRBV5-1
CASSLGWTSGKTDTQYF
>TRBV5-1
CASSLSGNSGNTIYF
>TRBV5-1
CASSLGQTSYGYTF
>TRBV28
CASSPARQYEQYF
>TRBV4-1
CASSLNLAGNLHIQYF
>TRBV1
CTSSQAEATEAFF
>TRBV30
CAWGGTPIPNEQFF
>TRBV7-8
CASSLDLTSGREVLQETQYF
>TRBV5-4
CASSPGGSGNTIYF
>TRBV7-9
CASNLPGNTEAFF
>TRBV7-6
CASIKEGTGGTDTQYF
>TRBV5-4
CASSRTGTNYGYTF
>TRBV5-1
CASSLDPSGRATDEQYF
>TRBV27
CASRLQGGDTQYF
>TRBV6-5
CASSWDRREKLFF
>TRBV27
CASSLMATPGGYGYTF
>TRBV5-6
CASSLGLAGDQYF
>TRBV5-4
CASSTRLAGQETQYF
>TRBV6-5
CASSYSTGYEQYF
>TRBV27
CASSPWTGRDNSPLHF
>TRBV4-1
CASSLTQGPQPQHF
>TRBV4-1
CASSQPTLEQAYGYTF
>TRBV27
CASSLVGGRTGELFF
>TRBV5-1
CASSPPGDSRRREQFF
>TRBV27
CASSITGGEGSNQPQHF
>TRBV5-6
CASSGMDSPYGYTF
>TRBV19
CASSIEEGPWGELFF
>TRBV28
CASSSAGTGGFYEQYF
>TRBV7-2
CASSPPGGRVAGELFF
>TRBV15
CATSRGGTGGNTGELFF
>TRBV7-8
CASSLDRLASYGYTF
>TRBV6-5
CASSSQGTNQPQHF
>TRBV29-1
CSVEPRGGRTNTGELFF
>TRBV19
CASSTGYSEQYF
>TRBV24-1
CATSTREGNTDTQYF
>TRBV18
CASSPTGYEQYF